This TCR beta chain was sequenced during a study of T cell responses to AZD1222 COVID-19 vaccine (dated by TCRdb to the early 2020s). For the study in its entirety: AZD1222 recipients with second doses at about 4 weeks or about 12 weeks were pooled, because spike-specific TCR depth and breadth did not differ between schedules. A total of 230 to 250 trial participants underwent TCR sequencing, of whom 207 received two doses of AZD1222 and around 26 received two doses of the MenACWY control vaccine. Enrollment into the trials was organized by age into subgroups of 18-55, 56-69 and 70-plus years, and those subgroups contained roughly 140, 27 and 60 TCR-sequenced participants, respectively. General findings and caveats noted by the study authors: In the small 56-69-year group, the increase in depth fell short of significance, most likely because of low power. Only a handful of AZD1222 recipients were SARS-CoV-2 seropositive at baseline, limiting conclusions about previously exposed vaccinees. Most participants were white British and females outnumbered males, and the authors suggested that clonal diversity may have been underestimated. Because no day 14 peak-response samples were available, the repertoires could be characterized only after the peak T cell response. Reportedly, almost half of the unique spike-specific TCRs recognized epitopes lying outside the regions that are mutated in the B.1.351 and B.1.1.7 variants. After two AZD1222 doses, both the breadth and the depth of spike-specific TCRs were significantly higher than at day 0 and than in MenACWY recipients. Vaccine-associated CD4 TCRs spanned the whole spike protein, with dominant responses in regions 160-218 and 743-854.

According to the study, the label for this sample's time point signals: baseline before first vaccination. The vaccinee samples were drawn from two UK trials, COV001 and COV002, one of which was a single-blind randomized controlled phase 2/3 trial testing AZD1222 (ChAdOx1 nCoV-19) in healthy adults. Trial participant PBMC samples were collected at day 0 and day 28 after the second dose for TCRbeta chain sequencing. Details on this clone: The antigen it binds to is not known. Per-nucleotide qualities are absent, and no much larger clonotype sits a single base away.

The CDR3 regions of human TCRbeta chains were subjected to immunosequencing. The authors' analysis ran thus. TCRs in the repertoires were compared against a reference library of SARS-CoV-2-specific TCRs that had been generated with the MIRA antigen-specificity platform. Breadth meant the fraction of unique TCRs that were SARS-CoV-2-associated, whereas depth meant the fraction of total T cells that were SARS-CoV-2-associated. Using the MIRA data, each spike-specific TCR was assigned both to the spike region to which the TCR was reactive and to a CD4 or CD8 class. Log10-transformed breadth and depth values were compared by one-way ANOVA with Sidak's multiple comparisons tests. TCRdb obtained this table from immuneACCESS and retained in-frame rearrangements with V and J assigned. These tables miss some clones; where compared with another copy, unresolved V genes account for less than half of the shortfall, and the remainder is unexplained. V and J calls and clone size are copied from that table; D and trimming were computed from the DNA. Counted in this sample were more than 90,000 clones; about 86% of them appeared once. Roughly 1.4% of the sample rests with the top ten.

Trimming accounts for 1 base at V and 7 bases at J, while the number of junction bases matched to no gene is 7. Including the terminal cysteine and phenylalanine, the CDR3 comprises 17 residues. Only the CDR3 region is kept as DNA, spanning 51 bases read in frame from base 1. In the germline V gene, CDR1 corresponds to MDHEN and CDR2 to SYDVKM. Sequencing used peripheral blood, obtained on day 0 of AZD1222 vaccination. This chain joins TRBV28 to TRBJ2-1, and TRBD2 matches 13 of the central bases. The origin of this receptor is an adult in good health. The CDR3 protein: CASSLSPWTSGSNEQFF. The DNA reads TGTGCCAGCAGTTTATCGCCATGGACTAGCGGGAGTAATGAGCAGTTCTTC.